This T cell receptor (beta chain) was captured by sequencing in a study of blood T cell repertoires in COVID-19. Turning to the study itself: Donors in the United States, Italy and Spain gave samples during acute or convalescent COVID-19. The cDNA or gDNA used as material had been derived from T cells, B-cell-depleted T cells, or PBMCs.

The protocol was immunoSEQ multiplex PCR, while the TCRdb copy is restricted to in-frame clones and leaves out a portion. The sample yields under 200,000 clones, roughly 90% seen once. The length of the CDR3 is 14 residues. Trimming took 6 bases from V and 1 from J, leaving 9 bases between them. Germline V gene data show CDR1 as MNHEY and CDR2 as SVGAGI. This clone was observed a few times. The source is a woman in her 70s with acute or convalescent COVID-19. Sequences were obtained from peripheral blood. This chain links TRBV6-5 with TRBJ2-2, with a possible D match to TRBD1 (5 bases). The CDR3 loop is CASRPGLNTGELFF. The CDR3 nucleotides are TGTGCCAGCAGGCCAGGGTTGAACACCGGGGAGCTGTTTTTT.